Listed below are T cell receptor beta chains from one sample, sequenced in a study of identical twins. TCRdb reprocessed the 5' RACE reads with MiXCR, giving one entry per CDR3 protein. The sample consists of 1.5 million to 2 million distinct CDR3 sequences, less than 40% of them appearing once. Sequenced input: cord blood. The receptors originated from a newborn girl in good health. The CDR3 runs from the conserved cysteine through the conserved F or W. The D gene is left open where the match is weak. Clone size is stated in some rows and not others, as once, few, many or a class when expanded.

TRBV5-1	NA	TRBJ2-7	NA	CASSFGQTGLRSYEQYF	TGCGCCAGCAGCTTTGGGCAGACAGGCCTCCGGTCCTACGAGCAGTACTTC
TRBV7-2	NA	TRBJ2-1	NA	CAGSLAREINERFF	TGTGCCGGCAGCTTAGCCAGGGAAATCAATGAGCGGTTCTTC
TRBV27	TRBD2	TRBJ2-5	NA	CASSVRTSAYNEQYF	TGTGCCAGCAGTGTTAGGACTAGCGCGTACAATGAGCAGTACTTC
TRBV29-1	TRBD1	TRBJ2-4	many	CSAGWGQGDIQYF	TGCAGCGCTGGTTGGGGACAGGGGGACATTCAGTACTTC
TRBV28	NA	TRBJ1-2	NA	CASSSPGGGTGYGYTF	TGTGCCAGCAGTTCCCCTGGGGGGGGAACTGGCTATGGCTACACCTTC
TRBV6-6	NA	TRBJ2-2	NA	CASSYARDHGELFF	TGTGCCAGCAGTTACGCTAGGGATCACGGGGAGCTGTTTTTT
TRBV20-1	NA	TRBJ2-3	few	CSAHPRRSTDTQYF	TGCAGTGCTCATCCCAGACGGAGCACAGATACGCAGTATTTT
TRBV6-6	NA	TRBJ2-7	few	CASSYVSFLQYF	TGTGCCAGCAGTTACGTATCATTTCTGCAGTACTTC
TRBV3-1	NA	TRBJ2-7	NA	CASSQPDRRGIHEQYF	TGTGCCAGCAGCCAACCGGACAGGCGGGGGATCCACGAGCAGTACTTC
TRBV5-1	NA	TRBJ2-6	many	CASSLQGTGANVLTF	TGCGCCAGCAGCTTGCAGGGAACTGGGGCCAACGTCCTGACTTTC
TRBV7-2	TRBD2	TRBJ2-3	many	CASSFRLATDTQYF	TGTGCCAGCAGCTTCAGACTAGCAACAGATACGCAGTATTTT
TRBV5-4	TRBD2	TRBJ2-3	NA	CASMPRLAGQIGADTQYF	TGTGCCAGCATGCCCCGACTAGCGGGACAAATTGGGGCAGATACGCAGTATTTT
TRBV2	TRBD2	TRBJ2-1	NA	CASNAGTRTLGYNEQFF	TGTGCCAGCAATGCCGGGACTAGAACTCTCGGGTACAATGAGCAGTTCTTC
TRBV6-1	TRBD1	TRBJ1-6	NA	CASSERTGRDSPLHF	TGTGCCAGCAGTGAAAGGACAGGGCGAGATTCACCCCTCCACTTT
TRBV29-1	TRBD1	TRBJ1-1	many	CSVDYRGRGTEAFF	TGCAGCGTCGATTACAGGGGACGAGGCACTGAAGCTTTCTTT
TRBV5-6	NA	TRBJ2-1	few	CASSFRDAFNEQFF	TGTGCCAGCAGCTTCCGGGACGCATTCAATGAGCAGTTCTTC
TRBV5-1	TRBD1	TRBJ1-6	NA	CASSRGQGVNSPLHF	TGCGCCAGCAGCCGGGGACAGGGGGTCAATTCACCCCTCCACTTT
TRBV5-1	TRBD2	TRBJ2-4	few	CASSLVGSGGLKYF	TGCGCCAGCAGCTTGGTCGGTAGCGGGGGACTCAAGTACTTC
TRBV10-3	TRBD1	TRBJ2-7	NA	CAISLDRASYEQYF	TGTGCCATCAGTTTGGACAGGGCCTCCTACGAGCAGTACTTC
TRBV5-1	TRBD2	TRBJ2-1	few	CASSPRTSGRPLTYNEQFF	TGCGCCAGCAGCCCCCGGACTAGCGGGAGGCCCCTTACCTACAATGAGCAGTTCTTC
TRBV20-1	TRBD2	TRBJ2-2	NA	CSARDRLAGGTWELFF	TGCAGTGCTAGAGACCGACTAGCGGGAGGTACCTGGGAGCTGTTTTTT
TRBV2	NA	TRBJ2-7	NA	CASSDDLYSYEQYF	TGTGCCAGCAGTGACGACCTTTACTCCTACGAGCAGTACTTC
TRBV7-9	NA	TRBJ1-1	NA	CLTENTEAFF	TGTCTGACAGAGAACACTGAAGCTTTCTTT
TRBV30	TRBD2	TRBJ2-5	few	CAWSIAGEQYF	TGTGCCTGGAGCATAGCGGGGGAGCAGTACTTC